These T cell receptor beta chains were read from a single sample in a study of human T cells and chemical hapten exposure. MiXCR, applied by TCRdb to the RACE reads, yields one record per CDR3 protein. Of around 82,000 distinct CDR3 sequences listed, about 6.6% are singletons. The material was whole blood, obtained in connection with sensitization to the hapten diphenylcyclopropenone (DPC). The receptors come from a woman in her 30s with alopecia areata. Some clones in this sample may be carry-over from other donors' samples. Both conserved end residues are part of each CDR3. D genes are given only for firm matches. Only some rows state a clone size, as once, few, many or a class for expanded clones.

>TRBD1|TRBV2|TRBJ1-5|-
CASRDGTGGGQPQHF
TGTGCCAGCAGGGACGGGACAGGGGGAGGCCAGCCCCAGCATTTT
>TRBD2|TRBV10-3|TRBJ2-1|many
CAISEFEFLSGMGDEQFF
TGTGCCATCAGTGAGTTTGAGTTTCTTAGCGGGATGGGCGATGAGCAGTTCTTC
>-|TRBV20-1|TRBJ2-7|many
CSATSVPGEQYF
TGCAGTGCTACTAGCGTTCCAGGCGAGCAGTACTTC
>-|TRBV6-5|TRBJ1-3|-
CASSRTDSSRNTIYF
TGTGCCAGCAGCCGGACTGACAGCTCTAGAAACACCATATATTTT
>TRBD1|TRBV30|TRBJ1-6|-
CACSGTGGSPLHF
TGTGCCTGCTCCGGGACAGGGGGATCACCCCTCCACTTT
>-|TRBV5-1|TRBJ1-1|-
CASSLGGAITEAFF
TGCGCCAGCAGCTTGGGGGGAGCTATCACTGAAGCTTTCTTT
>TRBD1|TRBV7-2|TRBJ2-7|few
CASSPSTGASYEQYF
TGTGCCAGCAGCCCCAGTACAGGGGCCTCCTACGAGCAGTACTTC
>TRBD1|TRBV3-1|TRBJ1-2|many
CASSQIGTAAIGYTF
TGTGCCAGCAGCCAAATTGGGACAGCCGCTATTGGCTACACCTTC
>-|TRBV30|TRBJ2-3|few
CAWASFGTDTQYF
TGTGCCTGGGCCTCTTTTGGGACAGATACGCAGTATTTT
>-|TRBV2|TRBJ1-5|many
CASSELWKGRSNQPQHF
TGTGCCAGCAGTGAATTATGGAAGGGACGAAGCAATCAGCCCCAGCATTTT
>-|TRBV29-1|TRBJ1-4|-
CSVEERQDNEKLFF
TGCAGCGTTGAAGAACGACAGGATAATGAAAAACTGTTTTTT
>-|TRBV27|TRBJ1-5|many
CASSLAESNQPQHF
TGTGCCAGCAGTTTGGCAGAATCTAATCAGCCCCAGCATTTT
>TRBD1|TRBV7-9|TRBJ1-1|few
CASSLGDYRDSREAFF
TGTGCCAGCAGCTTAGGAGACTATCGGGACAGTCGAGAAGCTTTCTTT
>TRBD1|TRBV5-4|TRBJ1-6|-
CASSITGDNSPLHF
TGTGCCAGCAGCATTACAGGGGATAATTCACCCCTCCACTTT
>-|TRBV5-1|TRBJ2-5|many
CASSLGTGQETQYF
TGCGCCAGCAGCTTGGGAACAGGGCAGGAGACCCAGTACTTC
>-|TRBV29-1|TRBJ1-6|-
CSVRDLENSPLHF
TGCAGCGTTCGGGACCTCGAGAATTCACCCCTCCACTTT
>-|TRBV5-4|TRBJ2-7|many
CASSMDSYEQYF
TGTGCCAGCAGCATGGACAGCTACGAGCAGTACTTC
>-|TRBV5-5|TRBJ1-1|-
CASSFSSNTEAFF
TGTGCCAGCAGCTTTTCCTCGAACACTGAAGCTTTCTTT
>TRBD1|TRBV5-1|TRBJ1-6|few
CASSLAGGNSPLHF
TGCGCCAGCAGCTTGGCAGGGGGTAATTCACCCCTCCACTTT
>-|TRBV7-6|TRBJ2-6|many
CASSLWETGANVLTF
TGTGCCAGCAGCTTATGGGAGACTGGGGCCAACGTCCTGACTTTC